The clone carrying this TCR beta chain appeared many times. The CDR3 sequence is 13 residues long. CDR1 and CDR2 from the germline V gene are MDHEN and SYDVKM. Trimming took 7 bases from V and 1 from J; bases not matched to a gene: 3. MiXCR was run by TCRdb on the RT-PCR reads, yielding one entry per CDR3 protein. The table lists about 680,000 distinct CDR3 sequences, 14% of them singletons. The sample consisted of memory CD4+ T cells from blood. V is TRBV28 and J is TRBJ2-7, with 8 nucleotides matching TRBD1. The source is a female donor in good health, serving as a healthy control. Here the CDR3 reads CASTRGPSYEQYF. The CDR3 nucleotides are TGTGCCAGCACCAGGGGGCCTTCCTACGAGCAGTACTTC. The variable domain in full, completed from reference TRBV28 and TRBJ2-7, reads DVKVTQSSRYLVKRTGEKVFLECVQDMDHENMFWYRQDPGLGLRLIYFSYDVKMKEKGDIPEGYSVSREKKERFSLILESASTNQTSMYLCASTRGPSYEQYFGPGTRLTVT.